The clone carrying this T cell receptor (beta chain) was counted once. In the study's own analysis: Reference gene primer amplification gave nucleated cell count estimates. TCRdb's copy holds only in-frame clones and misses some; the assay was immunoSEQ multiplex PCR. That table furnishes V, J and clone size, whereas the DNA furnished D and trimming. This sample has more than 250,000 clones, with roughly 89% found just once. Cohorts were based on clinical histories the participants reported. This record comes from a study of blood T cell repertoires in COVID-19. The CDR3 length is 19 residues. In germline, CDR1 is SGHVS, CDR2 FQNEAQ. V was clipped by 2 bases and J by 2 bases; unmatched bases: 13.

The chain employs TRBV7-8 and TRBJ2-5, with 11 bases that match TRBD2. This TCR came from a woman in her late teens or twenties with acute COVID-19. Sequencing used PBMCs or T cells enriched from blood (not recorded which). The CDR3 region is CASSLRLLLAGAAQETQYF. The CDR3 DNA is TGTGCCAGCAGCTTACGGTTGCTACTAGCGGGAGCCGCACAAGAGACCCAGTACTTC.